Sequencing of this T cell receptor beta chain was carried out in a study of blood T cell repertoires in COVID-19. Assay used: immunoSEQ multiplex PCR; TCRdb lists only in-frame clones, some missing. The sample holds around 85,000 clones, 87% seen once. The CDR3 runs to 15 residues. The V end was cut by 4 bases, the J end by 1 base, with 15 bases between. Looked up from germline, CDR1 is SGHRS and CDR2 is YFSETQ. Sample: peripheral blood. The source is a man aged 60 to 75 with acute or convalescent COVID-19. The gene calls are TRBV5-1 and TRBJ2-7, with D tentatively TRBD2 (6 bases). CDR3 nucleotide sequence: TGCGCCAGCAGCCTGGGAGGAGGTAGATCCTACGAGCAGTACTTC. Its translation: CASSLGGGRSYEQYF.